The clone carrying this TCR beta chain was counted once. Antigen specificity is unknown. The data belong to a study of spatial heterogeneity in lung cancer. As for the study in general: Strong correlation linked TCR transcript counts in tumor regions to a T cell module score derived from matched bulk RNA-seq.

The sample's time point: sample taken at primary tumor resection. No cells were sorted before sequencing. The whole RNA sequenced was extracted from tumor, nontumor lung or frozen PBMC. Germline V gene lookup returns CDR1 LNHNV and CDR2 YYDKDF (reference sequence). The V end was cut by 5 bases, the J end by 5 bases, with 13 bases between. The CDR3 contains 14 residues. General study results and limits: Estimation of coverage gave values of approximately 7.1% for alpha and approximately 14% for beta chains in tumor T cells. For expanded intratumoral alpha and beta TCRs, counts tracked tumor mutation counts. Counts of ubiquitous and regional expanded TCRs tracked ubiquitous and regional nonsynonymous mutations, respectively.

TCRdb independently ran MiXCR on the 5' RACE reads; one entry per CDR3 protein. The data show some 97,000 distinct CDR3 sequences, approximately 4% seen once. This chain uses TRBV15 with TRBJ1-5; a possible D gene is TRBD1 (6 bases). The TCR comes from a male donor with early-stage non-small cell lung cancer. The sample in question was lung tumor tissue, obtained at surgery. As DNA, the CDR3 is TGTGCCACCAGCTTCTCGGACAGCCATCAGCCCCAGCATTTT. Residues: CATSFSDSHQPQHF.